The sequence of this TCR beta chain was determined in a study of beta chain features in type 1 diabetes. This clone was observed a handful of times. Its antigen is currently unknown. Notes on the study in general: Equally in patients and controls, shorter templates might have been favored by PCR.

Since all of the isolated RNA was reverse transcribed, expressed TCRB transcripts were what got sequenced. About 3.57 million reads, on average, came from each naive, central memory and regulatory T cell sample. The data were produced by immunoSEQ multiplex PCR, yet TCRdb's version contains in-frame clones alone and is incomplete. The sample contains 150,000 to 200,000 clones, over 7.5% of which appear only once. CD4+ naive, central memory, regulatory and stem cell-like memory subsets were isolated by sorting on CD45RO/CCR7/CD25/CD127/CD95/CD27. Each sorted fraction was over 95% pure. CDR1 LNHDA and CDR2 SQIVND come from the germline V gene (reference sequence). The CDR3 is 17 residues long. Between the trimmed V and J ends, which lost 8 bases and 3 bases, there was a span of 20 bases.

Sequences were obtained from central memory CD4+ T cells from blood. V is TRBV19 and J is TRBJ2-6; perhaps TRBD1 as D (6 bases). The receptor comes from a woman aged 18-29 years in good health. The CDR3 DNA sequence: TGTGCCAGTGGGAGTGGACCAGGGGAAAGTGGGGCCAACGTCCTGACTTTC. Its translation: CASGSGPGESGANVLTF.